This is a list of T cell receptor beta chains from one sample in a study of cytomegalovirus exposure and HLA in healthy donors. The data were produced by immunoSEQ multiplex PCR, yet TCRdb's version contains in-frame clones alone and is incomplete. The sample includes around 190,000 clones, around 77% of them seen just once. The sample taken for sequencing was PBMCs. These receptors were taken from a man aged 55 to 70 in good health and CMV-seronegative. The CDR3 runs from the conserved cysteine through the conserved F or W. The order of the fields is D gene, V gene, J gene, clone size, CDR3 DNA, CDR3 protein. The D gene is left open where the match is weak. Clone size is not always given. Where it is, it says once, few, many or a class for expanded clones.

D gene: -; V gene: TRBV27; J gene: TRBJ2-7; clone size: -; CDR3 DNA: TGTGCCAGCAGTTTAAAGCAGGGGGGCTACGAGCAGTACTTC; CDR3 protein: CASSLKQGGYEQYF
D gene: -; V gene: TRBV4-1; J gene: TRBJ2-7; clone size: -; CDR3 DNA: TGCGCCAGCAGCCAAACAGGGTCGTGGGAGCAGTACTTC; CDR3 protein: CASSQTGSWEQYF
D gene: TRBD1; V gene: TRBV29-1; J gene: TRBJ1-1; clone size: -; CDR3 DNA: TGCAGCGTTAAAAAACAGGGGGCGGGTGACACTGAAGCTTTCTTT; CDR3 protein: CSVKKQGAGDTEAFF
D gene: TRBD2; V gene: TRBV9; J gene: TRBJ2-7; clone size: -; CDR3 DNA: TGTGCCAGCAGCGGAGTAGCGGGAAACTCCTACGAGCAGTACTTC; CDR3 protein: CASSGVAGNSYEQYF
D gene: -; V gene: TRBV30; J gene: TRBJ2-3; clone size: -; CDR3 DNA: TGTGCCTGGTCTTTTATATCGGACTTTTCGCCAGATACGCAGTATTTT; CDR3 protein: CAWSFISDFSPDTQYF
D gene: -; V gene: TRBV10-2; J gene: TRBJ1-3; clone size: -; CDR3 DNA: TGCGCCAGCAGTGAGGTTGGGCAGGGAGGAAACACCATATATTTT; CDR3 protein: CASSEVGQGGNTIYF
D gene: -; V gene: TRBV2; J gene: TRBJ2-3; clone size: few; CDR3 DNA: TGTGCCAGCAGGGGAGGAACAGATACGCAGTATTTT; CDR3 protein: CASRGGTDTQYF
D gene: -; V gene: TRBV27; J gene: TRBJ1-2; clone size: -; CDR3 DNA: TGTGCCAGCAGTTTAGCGGGCAACGGGGTCTATGGCTACACCTTC; CDR3 protein: CASSLAGNGVYGYTF
D gene: TRBD1; V gene: TRBV5-1; J gene: TRBJ2-4; clone size: -; CDR3 DNA: TGCGCCAGCAGCTTAGGACAGGGTGTAGCCAAAAACATTCAGTACTTC; CDR3 protein: CASSLGQGVAKNIQYF
D gene: -; V gene: TRBV11-3; J gene: TRBJ1-5; clone size: -; CDR3 DNA: TGTGCCAGCAGCTTTCAGGACACTATTGACAATCAGCCCCAGCATTTT; CDR3 protein: CASSFQDTIDNQPQHF
D gene: TRBD2; V gene: TRBV19; J gene: TRBJ2-1; clone size: -; CDR3 DNA: TGTGCCAGTAGTCAACGGAGCGGGAGTAATGAGCAGTTCTTC; CDR3 protein: CASSQRSGSNEQFF
D gene: -; V gene: TRBV28; J gene: TRBJ2-6; clone size: once; CDR3 DNA: TGTGCCAGCAGTGGGGCCCTAGGGCTCGGGGCCAACGTCCTGACTTTC; CDR3 protein: CASSGALGLGANVLTF
D gene: -; V gene: TRBV25-1; J gene: TRBJ1-1; clone size: -; CDR3 DNA: TGTGCCAGCAGCGGATTCAGGGGCTCTAACACTGAAGCTTTCTTT; CDR3 protein: CASSGFRGSNTEAFF
D gene: -; V gene: TRBV18; J gene: TRBJ1-2; clone size: once; CDR3 DNA: TGTGCCAGCTCACCACCTAACAGGGAAGGCTACACCTTC; CDR3 protein: CASSPPNREGYTF
D gene: TRBD1; V gene: TRBV10-3; J gene: TRBJ1-1; clone size: once; CDR3 DNA: TGTGCCATCAGGGGGACAGGGGACGGGGGCACTGAAGCTTTCTTT; CDR3 protein: CAIRGTGDGGTEAFF
D gene: -; V gene: TRBV11-2; J gene: TRBJ2-5; clone size: -; CDR3 DNA: TGTGCCAGCAGCTTAAATCAGGGTGCCCAAGAGACCCAGTACTTC; CDR3 protein: CASSLNQGAQETQYF
D gene: TRBD1; V gene: TRBV27; J gene: TRBJ2-7; clone size: few; CDR3 DNA: TGTGCCAGCAGCAGGCAGGGGGCTTACGAGCAGTACTTC; CDR3 protein: CASSRQGAYEQYF
D gene: TRBD1; V gene: TRBV14; J gene: TRBJ2-2; clone size: -; CDR3 DNA: TGTGCCAGCAGCCAGAATCGACAGGGCACCGGGGAGCTGTTTTTT; CDR3 protein: CASSQNRQGTGELFF
D gene: -; V gene: TRBV19; J gene: TRBJ1-6; clone size: -; CDR3 DNA: TGTGCCAGTAGTATCGGTCAGCCTGAAATTCGAGGTTCACCCCTCCACTTT; CDR3 protein: CASSIGQPEIRGSPLHF
D gene: -; V gene: TRBV9; J gene: TRBJ1-4; clone size: -; CDR3 DNA: TGTGCCAGCAGCGCCCATGCCCGGGGTAATGAAAAACTGTTTTTT; CDR3 protein: CASSAHARGNEKLFF
D gene: TRBD1; V gene: TRBV6-5; J gene: TRBJ1-3; clone size: once; CDR3 DNA: TGTGCCAGCAGTTACGCAGGGGGTGTAGTAAACACCATATATTTT; CDR3 protein: CASSYAGGVVNTIYF
D gene: TRBD1; V gene: TRBV10-3; J gene: TRBJ1-1; clone size: -; CDR3 DNA: TGTGCCATCAGGGAGGGAAGGGGACAGGGGGTCAAGAACACTGAAGCTTTCTTT; CDR3 protein: CAIREGRGQGVKNTEAFF
D gene: -; V gene: TRBV6-6; J gene: TRBJ2-7; clone size: few; CDR3 DNA: TGTGCCAGCAGTACCCCGCAGGGTGAGCAGTACTTC; CDR3 protein: CASSTPQGEQYF
D gene: -; V gene: TRBV27; J gene: TRBJ1-4; clone size: -; CDR3 DNA: TGTGCCAGCAGTTCTCCCGGGACATCTAATGAAAAACTGTTTTTT; CDR3 protein: CASSSPGTSNEKLFF
D gene: TRBD2; V gene: TRBV4-1; J gene: TRBJ2-3; clone size: -; CDR3 DNA: TGCGCCAGCAGCCCGGGACTAGCGGGGGGTAATACGCAGTATTTT; CDR3 protein: CASSPGLAGGNTQYF
D gene: TRBD1; V gene: TRBV28; J gene: TRBJ1-4; clone size: -; CDR3 DNA: TGTGCCAGCAGCCTTGACAGGGTCAGGGAAAAACTGTTTTTT; CDR3 protein: CASSLDRVREKLFF
D gene: TRBD2; V gene: TRBV28; J gene: TRBJ2-4; clone size: -; CDR3 DNA: TGTGCCAGCAGTCCCGAGGGACTAGCGGTAAAAAACATTCAGTACTTC; CDR3 protein: CASSPEGLAVKNIQYF
D gene: -; V gene: TRBV7-8; J gene: TRBJ2-7; clone size: -; CDR3 DNA: TGTGCCAGCAGCCCTGCATCGGACGAGCAGTACTTC; CDR3 protein: CASSPASDEQYF
D gene: -; V gene: TRBV11-3; J gene: TRBJ1-1; clone size: -; CDR3 DNA: TGTGCCAGCAGCGCGGGCCCCCAAGGCGCTGAAGCTTTCTTT; CDR3 protein: CASSAGPQGAEAFF
D gene: TRBD2; V gene: TRBV27; J gene: TRBJ2-1; clone size: -; CDR3 DNA: TGTGCCAGCAGTTTGACTAGCGGGACTGAGCAGTTCTTC; CDR3 protein: CASSLTSGTEQFF
D gene: TRBD2; V gene: TRBV5-4; J gene: TRBJ2-5; clone size: -; CDR3 DNA: TGTGCCAGCAGCTCGGGACTAGCGGGAGGGCCTATCGGGACCCAGTACTTC; CDR3 protein: CASSSGLAGGPIGTQYF
D gene: -; V gene: TRBV25-1; J gene: TRBJ1-1; clone size: few; CDR3 DNA: TGTGCCAGCAGTGACTACAGGGCAGGAGGCACTGAAGCTTTCTTT; CDR3 protein: CASSDYRAGGTEAFF
D gene: TRBD1; V gene: TRBV28; J gene: TRBJ1-1; clone size: few; CDR3 DNA: TGTGCCAGCAGGGGGGATGAGGGGGCATGGGGCACTGAAGCTTTCTTT; CDR3 protein: CASRGDEGAWGTEAFF
D gene: -; V gene: TRBV18; J gene: TRBJ2-7; clone size: -; CDR3 DNA: TGTGCCAGCTCACGGCTTTCGGAGGGCGGGTACGAGCAGTACTTC; CDR3 protein: CASSRLSEGGYEQYF